Detailed here is one T cell receptor (beta chain). The sample comes from a study of T-cell memory formation after mild COVID-19. V was trimmed by 0 bases and J by 6 bases, leaving 11 bases between them. The CDR3 contains 14 residues. Germline V gene lookup returns CDR1 SGHRS and CDR2 YFSETQ. TCRdb independently ran MiXCR on the 5' RACE reads; one entry per CDR3 protein. The repertoire consists of about 55,000 distinct CDR3 sequences, with around 9.5% occurring once and the leading ten covering approximately 1.2%. Sample: PBMCs or a T cell subset sorted from them (not recorded which). This receptor was obtained from a man aged 18 to 30 who had mild COVID-19 (a few samples of this study predate the infection). Cell type and time point are not known. This chain uses TRBV5-1 with TRBJ2-3; a possible D gene is TRBD1 (5 bases). Here the CDR3 reads CASSLAAGMDTQYF. The CDR3 DNA follows: TGCGCCAGCAGCTTGGCCGCAGGGATGGATACGCAGTATTTT.